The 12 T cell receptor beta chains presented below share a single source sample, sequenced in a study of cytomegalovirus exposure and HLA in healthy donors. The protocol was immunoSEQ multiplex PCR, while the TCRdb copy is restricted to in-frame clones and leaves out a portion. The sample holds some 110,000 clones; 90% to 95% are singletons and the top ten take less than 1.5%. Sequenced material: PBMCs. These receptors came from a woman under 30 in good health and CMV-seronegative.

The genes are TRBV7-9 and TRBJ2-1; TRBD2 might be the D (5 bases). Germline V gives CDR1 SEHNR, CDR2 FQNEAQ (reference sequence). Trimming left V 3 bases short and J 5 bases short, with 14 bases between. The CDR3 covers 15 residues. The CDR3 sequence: CASSLGVWGNNEQFF. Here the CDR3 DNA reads TGTGCCAGCAGCTTGGGAGTTTGGGGAAACAATGAGCAGTTCTTC. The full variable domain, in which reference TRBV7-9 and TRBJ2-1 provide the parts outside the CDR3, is DTGVSQNPRHKITKRGQNVTFRCDPISEHNRLYWYRQTLGQGPEFLTYFQNEAQLEKSRLLSDRFSAERPKGSFSTLEIQRTEQGDSAMYLCASSLGVWGNNEQFFGPGTRLTVL.

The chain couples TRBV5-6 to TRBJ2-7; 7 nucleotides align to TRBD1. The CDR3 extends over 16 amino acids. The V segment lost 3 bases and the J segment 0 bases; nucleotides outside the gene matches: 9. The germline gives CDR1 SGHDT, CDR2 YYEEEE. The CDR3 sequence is CASSWGQLYGSYEQYF. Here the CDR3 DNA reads TGTGCCAGCAGCTGGGGACAGTTATACGGCTCCTACGAGCAGTACTTC.

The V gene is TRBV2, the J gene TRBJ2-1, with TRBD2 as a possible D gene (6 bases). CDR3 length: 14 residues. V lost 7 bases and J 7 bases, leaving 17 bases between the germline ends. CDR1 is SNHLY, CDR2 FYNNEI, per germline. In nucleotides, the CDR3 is TGTGCCAGCAACCCCCGGGTGACTAGTAATGAGCAGTTCTTC. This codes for CASNPRVTSNEQFF.

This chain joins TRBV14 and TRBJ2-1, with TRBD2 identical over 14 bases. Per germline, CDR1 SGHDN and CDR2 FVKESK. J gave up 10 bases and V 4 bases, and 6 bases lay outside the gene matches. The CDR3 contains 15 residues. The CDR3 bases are TGTGCCAGCAGCCTACCGGGACTAGCGGGAGACGAGCAGTTCTTC. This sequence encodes CASSLPGLAGDEQFF.

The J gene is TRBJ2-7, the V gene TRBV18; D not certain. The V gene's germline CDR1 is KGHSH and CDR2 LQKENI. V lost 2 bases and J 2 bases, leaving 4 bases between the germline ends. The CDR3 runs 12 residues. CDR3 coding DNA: TGTGCCAGCTCACCAGAGACCTACGAGCAGTACTTC. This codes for CASSPETYEQYF.

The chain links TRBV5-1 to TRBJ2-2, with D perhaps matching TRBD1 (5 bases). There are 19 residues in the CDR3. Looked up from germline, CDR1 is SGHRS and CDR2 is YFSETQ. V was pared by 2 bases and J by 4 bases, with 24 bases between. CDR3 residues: CASSFTGVIPGTFTGELFF. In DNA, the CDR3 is TGCGCCAGCAGCTTCACAGGAGTTATTCCTGGAACCTTCACCGGGGAGCTGTTTTTT.

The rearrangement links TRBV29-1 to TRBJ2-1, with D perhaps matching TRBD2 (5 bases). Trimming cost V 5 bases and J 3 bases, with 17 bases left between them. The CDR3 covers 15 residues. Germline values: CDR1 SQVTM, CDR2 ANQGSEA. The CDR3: CSVSPLGAGYNEQFF. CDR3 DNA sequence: TGCAGCGTTTCCCCATTAGGCGCGGGCTACAATGAGCAGTTCTTC.

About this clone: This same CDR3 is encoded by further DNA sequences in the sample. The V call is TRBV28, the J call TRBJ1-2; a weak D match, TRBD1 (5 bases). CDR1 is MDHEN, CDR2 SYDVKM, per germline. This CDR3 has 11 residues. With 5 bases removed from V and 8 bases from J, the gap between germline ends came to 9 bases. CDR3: CASSPRGGYTF. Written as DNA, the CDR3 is TGTGCCAGCAGTCCCCGGGGGGGCTACACCTTC.

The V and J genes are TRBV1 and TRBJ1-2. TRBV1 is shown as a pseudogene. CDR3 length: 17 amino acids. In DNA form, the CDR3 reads TGCACCAGCAGCAACAACCCATACAGGCCGCGGGGGGGAGGCTACACCTTC. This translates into CTSSNNPYRPRGGGYTF.

DNA of the CDR3: TGTGCCAGTAGTATGAGACAGGCGTCTTCTAACTATGGCTACACCTTC. This gives the protein CASSMRQASSNYGYTF. The gene calls are TRBV19 and TRBJ1-2, with a weak D call TRBD1 (6 bases). Germline CDR1 LNHDA, CDR2 SQIVND (reference sequence). This CDR3 is 16 amino acids long. The V gene lost 3 bases and the J gene lost 0 bases, with 14 bases spanning the gap.

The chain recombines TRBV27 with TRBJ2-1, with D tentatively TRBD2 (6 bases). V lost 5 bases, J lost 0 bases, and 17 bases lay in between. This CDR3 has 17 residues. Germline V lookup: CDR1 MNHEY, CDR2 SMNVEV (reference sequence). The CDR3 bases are TGTGCCAGCAGTCCCAAGCAGCTCGGGAGCTCCTACAATGAGCAGTTCTTC. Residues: CASSPKQLGSSYNEQFF.

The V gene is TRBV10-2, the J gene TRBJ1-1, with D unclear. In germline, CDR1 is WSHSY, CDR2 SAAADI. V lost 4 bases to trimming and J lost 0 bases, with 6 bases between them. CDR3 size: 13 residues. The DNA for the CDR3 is TGCGCCAGCAGTGCCCAGGTGAACACTGAAGCTTTCTTT. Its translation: CASSAQVNTEAFF.